This record concerns one TCR beta chain sequence. The data are from a study of blood T cell repertoires in COVID-19. Study overall: Samples representing acute and convalescent COVID-19 were sourced from the United States, Italy and Spain. T cells, B-cell-depleted T cells, or PBMCs provided the cDNA or gDNA that served as material.

CDR3 length: 15 amino acids. J gave up 3 bases and V 7 bases, and 9 bases lay outside the gene matches. The germline V gene encodes CDR1 SGHDT and CDR2 YYEEEE. Under the authors' procedure: Reference gene primer amplification gave nucleated cell count estimates. The protocol was immunoSEQ multiplex PCR, while the TCRdb copy is restricted to in-frame clones and leaves out a portion. V and J calls and clone size are given by that table; D and trimming were obtained from the DNA. The table shows 280,000 or so clones, with approximately 85% occurring only once. The sequence came from a human donor in a cohort sampled during active COVID-19. Sequenced sample: peripheral blood. This rearrangement joins TRBV5-6 to TRBJ1-4, with 7 bases fitting TRBD1. The CDR3 region has the DNA TGTGCCAGCGTTTTAGCAGGGACAGCTAATGAAAAACTGTTTTTT. Protein: CASVLAGTANEKLFF.